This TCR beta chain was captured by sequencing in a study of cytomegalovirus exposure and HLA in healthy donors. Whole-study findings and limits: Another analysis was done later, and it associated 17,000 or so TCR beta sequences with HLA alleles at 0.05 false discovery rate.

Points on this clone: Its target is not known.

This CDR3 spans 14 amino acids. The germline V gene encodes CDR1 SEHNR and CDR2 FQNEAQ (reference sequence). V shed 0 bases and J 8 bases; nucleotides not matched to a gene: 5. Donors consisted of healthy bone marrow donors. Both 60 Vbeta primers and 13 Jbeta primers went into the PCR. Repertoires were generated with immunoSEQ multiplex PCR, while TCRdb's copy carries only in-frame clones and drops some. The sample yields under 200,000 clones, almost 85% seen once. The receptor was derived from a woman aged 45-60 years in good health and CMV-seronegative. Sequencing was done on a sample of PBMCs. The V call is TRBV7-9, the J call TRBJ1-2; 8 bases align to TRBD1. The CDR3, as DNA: TGTGCCAGCAGCTTAGCTCAGGGGGCGAAGGGCTACACCTTC. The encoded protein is CASSLAQGAKGYTF. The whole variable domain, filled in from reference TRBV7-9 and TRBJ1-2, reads DTGVSQNPRHKITKRGQNVTFRCDPISEHNRLYWYRQTLGQGPEFLTYFQNEAQLEKSRLLSDRFSAERPKGSFSTLEIQRTEQGDSAMYLCASSLAQGAKGYTFGSGTRLTVV.